The T cell receptor beta chain under discussion was sequenced for a study of shared clonotypes between healthy human individuals. On the study more broadly: Three plates each covered CD4 naive and memory; CD8 naive two, CD8 memory one. Study outcomes and limitations: It was anticipated that sequencing depth would influence how many clonotypes donors shared. Generally, naive subsets (rather than memory subsets) showed larger estimated richness.

V was clipped by 0 bases and J by 4 bases, with 15 bases between them. Germline CDR1 and CDR2: SGDLS and YYNGEE. This CDR3 has 16 residues. Concerning this clone itself: Antigen specificity is unknown.

The repertoire was sequenced with immunoSEQ multiplex PCR; TCRdb's copy has only in-frame clones and lacks some. The sample shows around 2.1 million clones, almost 96% of them seen only once. This TCR derives from a man aged 18 to 30 in good health. The source material was naive CD4+ T cells sorted from blood. Subset indicated: CD45RA+ positively selected. This sequence joins TRBV9 and TRBJ2-3; maybe TRBD2 (6 bases). The CDR3 is CASSVGAARDSDTQYF. The CDR3 DNA reads as TGTGCCAGCAGCGTAGGCGCAGCCCGGGACTCAGATACGCAGTATTTT.